The source of this T cell receptor beta chain is a study of radiotherapy plus CTLA-4 blockade in lung cancer. About the research overall: Across the patients, objective responses occurred in less than 20%, and disease control in roughly 33%.

Sequencing used immunoSEQ multiplex PCR; TCRdb keeps in-frame clones, though not all of them. The profile covers about 53,000 clones, with 84% appearing a single time and 4.8% taken by the ten largest. Here the sequenced sample was peripheral blood, taken from a patient treated with radiotherapy plus ipilimumab. The receptor was isolated from a human donor with non-small cell lung cancer whose response to radiotherapy plus ipilimumab could not be evaluated.

CDR3 residues: CASSSQRNTEAFF. The CDR3 bases are TGTGCCAGCAGTTCACAGAGGAACACTGAAGCTTTCTTT. This chain links TRBV27 with TRBJ1-1; D gene ambiguous. This CDR3 comprises 13 residues. The germline V and J ends were trimmed by 4 bases and 1 base, with 7 bases remaining between them. Germline V gives CDR1 MNHEY, CDR2 SMNVEV (reference sequence).